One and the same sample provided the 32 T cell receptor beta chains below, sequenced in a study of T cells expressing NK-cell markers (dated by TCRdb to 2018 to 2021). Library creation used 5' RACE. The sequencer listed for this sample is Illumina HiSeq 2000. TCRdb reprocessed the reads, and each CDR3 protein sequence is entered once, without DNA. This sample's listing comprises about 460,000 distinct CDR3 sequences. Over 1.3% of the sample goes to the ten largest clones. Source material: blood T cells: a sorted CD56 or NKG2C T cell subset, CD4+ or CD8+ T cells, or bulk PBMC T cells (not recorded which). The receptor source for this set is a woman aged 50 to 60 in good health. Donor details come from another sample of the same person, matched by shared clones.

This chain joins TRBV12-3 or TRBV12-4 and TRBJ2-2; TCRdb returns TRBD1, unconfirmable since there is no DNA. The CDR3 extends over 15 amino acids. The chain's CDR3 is CASSLRGQGTGELFF.

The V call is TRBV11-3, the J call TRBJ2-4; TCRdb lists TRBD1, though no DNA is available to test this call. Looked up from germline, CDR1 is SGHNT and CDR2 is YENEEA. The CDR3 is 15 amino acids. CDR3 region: CASSRTGGVWDIQYF. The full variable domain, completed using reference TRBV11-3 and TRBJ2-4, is EAGVVQSPRYKIIEKKQPVAFWCNPISGHNTLYWYLQNLGQGPELLIRYENEEAVDDSQLPKDRFSAERLKGVDSTLKIQPAELGDSAVYLCASSRTGGVWDIQYFGAGTRLSVL.

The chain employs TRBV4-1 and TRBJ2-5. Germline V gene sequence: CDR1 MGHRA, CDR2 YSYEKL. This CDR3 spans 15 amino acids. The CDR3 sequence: CASSQDAGWQETQYF.

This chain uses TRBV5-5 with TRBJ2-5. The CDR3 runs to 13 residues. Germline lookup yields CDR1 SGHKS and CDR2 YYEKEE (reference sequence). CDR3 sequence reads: CASSFAAKETQYF.

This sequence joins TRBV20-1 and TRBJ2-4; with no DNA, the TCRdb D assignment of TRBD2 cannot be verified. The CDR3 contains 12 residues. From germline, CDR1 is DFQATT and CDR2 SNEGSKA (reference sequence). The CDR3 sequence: CSASPGGESQYF.

The chain's CDR3 is CSANRGLQPQHF. This chain connects TRBV20-1 to TRBJ1-5; lacking DNA, the TRBD1 call made by TCRdb goes unchecked. The germline gives CDR1 DFQATT, CDR2 SNEGSKA (reference sequence). This CDR3 is 12 amino acids long.

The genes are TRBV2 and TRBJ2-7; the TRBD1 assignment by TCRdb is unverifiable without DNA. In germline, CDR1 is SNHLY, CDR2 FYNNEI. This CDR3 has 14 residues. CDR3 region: CASELGQGFAEQYF.

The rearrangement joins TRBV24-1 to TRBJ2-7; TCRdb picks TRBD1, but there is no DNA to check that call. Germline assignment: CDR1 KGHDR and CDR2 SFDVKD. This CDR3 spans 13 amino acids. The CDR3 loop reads CATGHDLGSEQYF.

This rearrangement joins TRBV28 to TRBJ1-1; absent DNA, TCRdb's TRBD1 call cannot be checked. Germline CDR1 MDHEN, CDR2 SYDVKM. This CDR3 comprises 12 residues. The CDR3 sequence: CASSLGTREAFF.

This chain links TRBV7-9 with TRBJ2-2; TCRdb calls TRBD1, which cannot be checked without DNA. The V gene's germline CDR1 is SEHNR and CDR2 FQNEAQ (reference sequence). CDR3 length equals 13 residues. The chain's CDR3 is CASSKRPGGELFF.

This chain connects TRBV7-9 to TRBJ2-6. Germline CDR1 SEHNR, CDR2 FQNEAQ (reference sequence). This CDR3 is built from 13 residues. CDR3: CASCLSGANVLTF. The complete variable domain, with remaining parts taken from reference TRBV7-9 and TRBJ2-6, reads DTGVSQNPRHKITKRGQNVTFRCDPISEHNRLYWYRQTLGQGPEFLTYFQNEAQLEKSRLLSDRFSAERPKGSFSTLEIQRTEQGDSAMYLCASCLSGANVLTFGAGSRLTVL.

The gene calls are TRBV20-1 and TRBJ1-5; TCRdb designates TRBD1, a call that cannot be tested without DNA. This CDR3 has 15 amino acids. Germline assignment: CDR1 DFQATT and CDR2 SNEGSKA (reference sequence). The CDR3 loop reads CSARDAGKRGQPQHF.

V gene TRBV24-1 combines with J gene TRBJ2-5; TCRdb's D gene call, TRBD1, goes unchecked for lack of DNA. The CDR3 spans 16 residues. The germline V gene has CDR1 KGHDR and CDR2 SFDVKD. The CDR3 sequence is CATSDNQLDRRETQYF.

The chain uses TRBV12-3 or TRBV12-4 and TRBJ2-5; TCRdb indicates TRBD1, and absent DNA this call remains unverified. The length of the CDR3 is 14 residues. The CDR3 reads CASSLAGTEETQYF.

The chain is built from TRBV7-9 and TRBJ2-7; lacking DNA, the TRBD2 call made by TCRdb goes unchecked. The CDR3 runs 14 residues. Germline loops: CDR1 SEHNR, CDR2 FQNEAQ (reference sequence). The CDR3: CASSILAGGGEQYF.

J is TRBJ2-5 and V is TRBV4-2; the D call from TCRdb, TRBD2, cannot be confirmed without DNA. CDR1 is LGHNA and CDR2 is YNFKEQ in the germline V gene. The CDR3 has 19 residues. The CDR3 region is CASSQDMDLAGGMQETQYF.

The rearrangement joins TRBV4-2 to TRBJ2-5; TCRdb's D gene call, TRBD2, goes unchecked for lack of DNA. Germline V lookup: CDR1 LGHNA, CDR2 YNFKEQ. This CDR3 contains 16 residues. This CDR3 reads CASSPRAGGFQETQYF.

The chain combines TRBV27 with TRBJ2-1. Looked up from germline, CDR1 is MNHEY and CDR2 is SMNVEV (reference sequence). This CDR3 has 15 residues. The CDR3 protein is CASSSTAVPYNEQFF.

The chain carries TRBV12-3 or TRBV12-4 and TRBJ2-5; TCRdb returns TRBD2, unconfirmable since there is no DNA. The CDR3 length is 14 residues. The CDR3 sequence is CASSHGTSQETQYF.

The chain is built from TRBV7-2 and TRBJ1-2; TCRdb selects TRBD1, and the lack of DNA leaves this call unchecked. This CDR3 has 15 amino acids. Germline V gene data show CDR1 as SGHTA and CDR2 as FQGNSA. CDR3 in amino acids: CASSSYPTGTYGYTF.

The CDR3 reads CASAQVAKNIQYF. The V gene is TRBV12-3 or TRBV12-4, the J gene TRBJ2-4. The CDR3 sequence is 13 residues long.

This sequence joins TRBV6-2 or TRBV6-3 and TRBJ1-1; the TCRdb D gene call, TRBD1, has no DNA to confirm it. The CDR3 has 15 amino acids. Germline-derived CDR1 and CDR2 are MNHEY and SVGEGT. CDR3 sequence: CASSYPGFGNTEAFF.

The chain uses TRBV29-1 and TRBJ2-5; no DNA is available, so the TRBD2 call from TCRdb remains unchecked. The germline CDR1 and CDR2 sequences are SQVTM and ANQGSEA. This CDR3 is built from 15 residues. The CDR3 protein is CSSARRLAGGETQYF.

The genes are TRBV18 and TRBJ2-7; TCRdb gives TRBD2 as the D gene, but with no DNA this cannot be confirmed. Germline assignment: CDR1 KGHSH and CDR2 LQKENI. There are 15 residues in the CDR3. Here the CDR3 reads CASSPLGESTYEQYF.

The CDR3: CASSFPPGQGGTEAFF. The chain carries TRBV5-1 and TRBJ1-1; checking the TCRdb D call of TRBD1 is not possible without DNA. The germline V gene has CDR1 SGHRS and CDR2 YFSETQ. The CDR3 extends over 16 amino acids.

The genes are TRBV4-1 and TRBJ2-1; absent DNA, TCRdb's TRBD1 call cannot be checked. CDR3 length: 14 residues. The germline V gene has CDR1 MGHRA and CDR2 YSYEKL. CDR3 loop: CASSLYRGGNEQFF.

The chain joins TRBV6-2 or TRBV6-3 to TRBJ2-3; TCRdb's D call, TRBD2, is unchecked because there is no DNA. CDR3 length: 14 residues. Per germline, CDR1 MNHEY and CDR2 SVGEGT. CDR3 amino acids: CASSTGLGGDTQYF.

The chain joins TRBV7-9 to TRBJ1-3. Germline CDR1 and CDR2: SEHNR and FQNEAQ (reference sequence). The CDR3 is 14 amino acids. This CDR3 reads CASSFPSSGNTIYF.

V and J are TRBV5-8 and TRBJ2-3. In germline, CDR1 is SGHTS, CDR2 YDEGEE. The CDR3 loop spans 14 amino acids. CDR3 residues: CASSHQSITDTQYF.

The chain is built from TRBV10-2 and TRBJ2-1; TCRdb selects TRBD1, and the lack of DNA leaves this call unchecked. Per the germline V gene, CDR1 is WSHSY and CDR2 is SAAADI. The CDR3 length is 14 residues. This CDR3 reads CASSEGGQINEQFF.

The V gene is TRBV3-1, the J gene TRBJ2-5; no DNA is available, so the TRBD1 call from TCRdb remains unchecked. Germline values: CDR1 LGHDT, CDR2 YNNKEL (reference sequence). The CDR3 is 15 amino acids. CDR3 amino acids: CASSQEGVSRETQYF.

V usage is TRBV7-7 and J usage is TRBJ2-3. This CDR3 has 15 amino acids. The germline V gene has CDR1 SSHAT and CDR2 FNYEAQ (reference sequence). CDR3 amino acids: CASSLNARSTDTQYF.